The 25 T cell receptor beta chains reported below all come from one sample, sequenced in a study of technical replicates of blood from a few donors. Generated by immunoSEQ multiplex PCR, the TCRdb table keeps only in-frame clones and is missing some. The data contain about 76,000 clones, roughly 90% of them singletons. Sequenced sample: T cells isolated from PBMCs. The receptors were gathered from a human donor in good health.

This sequence joins TRBV5-6 and TRBJ2-1; the match to TRBD2 covers 8 bases. CDR1 and CDR2 from the germline V gene are SGHDT and YYEEEE. J was trimmed by 6 bases and V by 0 bases; bases with no gene match: 5. The CDR3 consists of 15 residues. CDR3 bases: TGTGCCAGCAGCTTGGCGGCGGGGGGATTCAATGAGCAGTTCTTC. This encodes CASSLAAGGFNEQFF.

The V and J genes are TRBV6-1 and TRBJ2-5, with no clear D. CDR3 length: 15 residues. The germline V gene has CDR1 MNHNS and CDR2 SASEGT. Trimming cost V 2 bases and J 2 bases, with 12 bases left between them. CDR3 in amino acids: CASSERPLLQETQYF. CDR3 bases: TGTGCCAGCAGTGAACGCCCACTATTACAAGAGACCCAGTACTTC.

The chain couples TRBV5-4 to TRBJ1-2; D perhaps matches TRBD1 (5 bases). CDR1 SGHNT and CDR2 YYREEE come from the germline V gene (reference sequence). CDR3 length equals 13 residues. V was clipped by 3 bases and J by 4 bases, with 10 bases between them. DNA of the CDR3: TGTGCCAGCAGCTACGACAGCCCCTATGGCTACACCTTC. It is translated as CASSYDSPYGYTF.

The chain carries TRBV6-5 and TRBJ2-1; tentatively, D is TRBD1 (6 bases). The ends were cut back, 2 bases at V and 5 bases at J, with 10 bases in the middle. The CDR3 is 14 residues long. Germline CDR1 MNHEY, CDR2 SVGAGI. The CDR3 nucleotides read TGTGCCAGCAGTTACAGGGGGAACGACAATGAGCAGTTCTTC. Translation gives CASSYRGNDNEQFF.

In its sample, this clone was seen once. V gene TRBV4-1 combines with J gene TRBJ2-3, with 13 bases that match TRBD2. V trimming: 5 bases; J trimming: 1 base; junction bases outside the gene matches: 6. Looked up from germline, CDR1 is MGHRA and CDR2 is YSYEKL. This CDR3 region has 17 residues. The CDR3 bases are TGCGCCAGCAGCACCTCCGGGACTAGCGGGGGCACAGATACGCAGTATTTT. Its protein is CASSTSGTSGGTDTQYF.

The genes are TRBV27 and TRBJ2-7; D perhaps matches TRBD2 (6 bases). Germline V gene lookup returns CDR1 MNHEY and CDR2 SMNVEV (reference sequence). V lost 2 bases and J lost 2, with 10 bases in between. The CDR3 is 14 amino acids. The DNA for the CDR3 is TGTGCCAGCAGTTTAACGGGAGTCCCCTACGAGCAGTACTTC. It yields the protein CASSLTGVPYEQYF.

V gene TRBV7-9 combines with J gene TRBJ2-7; D perhaps matches TRBD1 (6 bases). The CDR3 contains 16 residues. Germline lookup yields CDR1 SEHNR and CDR2 FQNEAQ (reference sequence). V was trimmed by 4 bases and J by 3 bases, leaving 19 bases between them. CDR3 residues: CASSSFTGKSHYEQYF. In DNA form, the CDR3 reads TGTGCCAGCAGCTCTTTCACAGGGAAATCCCACTACGAGCAGTACTTC.

This chain links TRBV7-2 with TRBJ1-1; weak D call: TRBD1 (5 bases). Germline CDR1 SGHTA, CDR2 FQGNSA. The length of the CDR3 is 14 residues. Between the trimmed V and J ends, which lost 5 bases and 2 bases, there was a span of 12 bases. CDR3 sequence (DNA): TGTGCCAGCAGCCCCCGGGGGGTTAACACTGAAGCTTTCTTT. Its translation is CASSPRGVNTEAFF.

This clone appeared once. The chain links TRBV15 to TRBJ1-3; D is ambiguous. The CDR3 spans 17 residues. Trimming removed 0 bases from V and 0 bases from J, with 12 bases in between. The V gene's germline CDR1 is LNHNV and CDR2 YYDKDF (reference sequence). DNA for the CDR3: TGTGCCACCAGCAGAGATCCTCGACTCTACTCTGGAAACACCATATATTTT. Amino acids: CATSRDPRLYSGNTIYF. Filled out from reference TRBV15 and TRBJ1-3, the complete variable domain reads DAMVIQNPRYQVTQFGKPVTLSCSQTLNHNVMYWYQQKSSQAPKLLFHYYDKDFNNEADTPDNFQSRRPNTSFCFLDIRSPGLGDTAMYLCATSRDPRLYSGNTIYFGEGSWLTVV.

This clone was recorded only once. The V and J genes are TRBV11-2 and TRBJ2-1, with 10 bases fitting TRBD2. The germline V gene encodes CDR1 SGHAT and CDR2 FQNNGV. This CDR3 spans 18 amino acids. V gave up 0 bases and J gave up 0 bases; unmatched junction bases: 5. DNA of the CDR3: TGTGCCAGCAGCTTAGACAGTAGCGGGAGGCCCTCCTACAATGAGCAGTTCTTC. Translation: CASSLDSSGRPSYNEQFF. The variable domain in full, with the rest retrieved from reference TRBV11-2 and TRBJ2-1, is EAGVAQSPRYKIIEKRQSVAFWCNPISGHATLYWYQQILGQGPKLLIQFQNNGVVDDSQLPKDRFSAERLKGVDSTLKIQPAKLEDSAVYLCASSLDSSGRPSYNEQFFGPGTRLTVL.

This chain uses TRBV28 with TRBJ1-1, with no clear D. V shed 5 bases and J shed 6 bases, with 16 bases lying between them. Germline V gene data show CDR1 as MDHEN and CDR2 as SYDVKM. The CDR3 is 14 amino acids. For the CDR3, the DNA is TGTGCCAGCAGTCAGAAGCGGGGAATCGCTGAAGCTTTCTTT. Amino acid sequence: CASSQKRGIAEAFF.

Comments on this clone: One end of the junction is discordant with germline, which a read error may explain. The chain couples TRBV2 to TRBJ2-7, with a weak D call TRBD2 (5 bases). This CDR3 has 12 amino acids. Germline V lookup: CDR1 SNHLY, CDR2 FYNNEI. Here the CDR3 DNA reads TGTGCCTGCAGAGAGGGAGCACACGAGCAGTACTTC. This translates into CACREGAHEQYF.

The chain couples TRBV10-3 to TRBJ1-5, with a possible D match to TRBD1 (6 bases). CDR1 and CDR2 from the germline V gene are ENHRY and SYGVKD. Trimming took 6 bases from V and 4 from J, leaving 13 bases between them. The CDR3 totals 14 residues. The CDR3 protein is CAISARQENQPQHF. The CDR3 DNA is TGTGCCATCAGCGCCAGACAGGAGAATCAGCCCCAGCATTTT.

The chain recombines TRBV6-5 with TRBJ1-5; 8 bases map to TRBD1. V shed 6 bases and J 1 base; nucleotides not matched to a gene: 5. Germline CDR1 and CDR2: MNHEY and SVGAGI. This CDR3 comprises 15 residues. The CDR3 DNA is TGTGCCAGCAGGACAGGGGCCGCCAGCAATCAGCCCCAGCATTTT. Translating it yields CASRTGAASNQPQHF.

This chain joins TRBV11-3 and TRBJ1-1; no definite D call. The CDR3 is made up of 14 amino acids. Germline V CDR1 and CDR2: SGHNT, YENEEA. V lost 7 bases to trimming and J lost 1 base, with 13 bases between them. Here the CDR3 reads CASNLQSANTEAFF. In DNA form, the CDR3 reads TGTGCCAGCAATCTCCAGAGCGCGAACACTGAAGCTTTCTTT.

This chain joins TRBV5-1 and TRBJ2-5, with D hard to call. The V and J ends lost 4 bases and 5 bases respectively, with 18 bases between them. There are 15 residues in the CDR3. The V gene's germline CDR1 is SGHRS and CDR2 YFSETQ. CDR3 in DNA: TGCGCCAGCAGCCAGGATCTACAGCTGGTGGAGACCCAGTACTTC. This translates into CASSQDLQLVETQYF.

V and J are TRBV7-9 and TRBJ1-2; the D gene is possibly TRBD1 (5 bases). CDR1 and CDR2 (germline): SEHNR, FQNEAQ (reference sequence). Trimming cost V 11 bases and J 3 bases, with 13 bases left between them. The CDR3 has 12 residues. The CDR3 sequence: CAARGTDYGYTF. The DNA for the CDR3 is TGTGCCGCAAGGGGAACCGACTATGGCTACACCTTC.

This clone has just a few counts. V usage is TRBV2 and J usage is TRBJ1-1; tentative D call: TRBD1 (5 bases). CDR1 and CDR2 from the germline V gene are SNHLY and FYNNEI. The V end lost 5 bases, the J end lost 3 bases, and 13 bases lay between the germline ends. The CDR3 spans 14 residues. The DNA for the CDR3 is TGTGCCAGCAGTCAGGAGGGGCGGGACACTGAAGCTTTCTTT. It specifies CASSQEGRDTEAFF.

The rearrangement links TRBV11-1 to TRBJ1-5, with 7 positions matching TRBD1. Trimming took 2 bases from V and 6 from J; bases not matched to a gene: 4. The CDR3 covers 14 residues. Germline lookup yields CDR1 SGHAT and CDR2 FQDESV (reference sequence). This CDR3 is CASSLRAGGQPQHF. The CDR3 nucleotides are TGTGCCAGCAGCTTAAGGGCAGGGGGTCAGCCCCAGCATTTT.

The genes are TRBV4-2 and TRBJ1-2; 7 bases align to TRBD1. The CDR3 spans 14 residues. J gave up 8 bases and V 5 bases, and 11 bases lay outside the gene matches. Per the germline V gene, CDR1 is LGHNA and CDR2 is YNFKEQ. This CDR3 reads CASSLGTAQEGYTF. DNA for the CDR3: TGTGCCAGCAGCTTGGGGACAGCACAAGAAGGCTACACCTTC.

The chain is built from TRBV5-1 and TRBJ1-6; no firm D call. Per germline, CDR1 SGHRS and CDR2 YFSETQ. Between the trimmed V and J ends, which lost 5 bases and 14 bases, there was a span of 20 bases. This CDR3 is 14 amino acids long. The CDR3 reads CASRSAESVNSLHF. The CDR3 DNA sequence: TGCGCCAGCAGGTCAGCTGAGAGCGTAAATTCCCTCCACTTT.

The rearrangement joins TRBV7-9 to TRBJ2-3, with D perhaps TRBD2 (5 bases). The germline V gene has CDR1 SEHNR and CDR2 FQNEAQ (reference sequence). This CDR3 has 13 residues. Trimming stripped 11 bases from V and 3 bases from J, with 15 bases between. CDR3 in DNA: TGTGCCGGCTACTTAGCGAGTACAGATACGCAGTATTTT. Translated, it gives CAGYLASTDTQYF.

V and J are TRBV6-1 and TRBJ2-7; possible D gene TRBD1, 5 bases. Deletions cut 4 bases from V and 0 bases from J, with 7 bases between. In germline, CDR1 is MNHNS, CDR2 SASEGT. The CDR3 is 13 residues long. This CDR3 reads CASSGRDSYEQYF. CDR3 nucleotide sequence: TGTGCCAGCAGTGGCAGGGACTCCTACGAGCAGTACTTC.

V and J are TRBV14 and TRBJ2-1; TRBD1 matches 7 bases. Germline CDR1 and CDR2: SGHDN and FVKESK. Trimming cost V 6 bases and J 7 bases; bases outside gene matches: 6. The CDR3 runs to 13 residues. The CDR3 protein is CASRRTGRNEQFF. The CDR3 bases are TGTGCCAGCAGACGGACAGGCCGAAATGAGCAGTTCTTC.

J is TRBJ2-3 and V is TRBV27; the match to TRBD2 covers 13 bases. Germline assignment: CDR1 MNHEY and CDR2 SMNVEV (reference sequence). V lost 7 bases to trimming and J lost 4 bases; unmatched junction nucleotides: 11. The CDR3 loop spans 17 amino acids. The CDR3 here is CASTRRGTSGRADTQYF. Written as DNA, the CDR3 is TGTGCCAGCACCCGAAGAGGTACTAGCGGGAGGGCAGATACGCAGTATTTT.